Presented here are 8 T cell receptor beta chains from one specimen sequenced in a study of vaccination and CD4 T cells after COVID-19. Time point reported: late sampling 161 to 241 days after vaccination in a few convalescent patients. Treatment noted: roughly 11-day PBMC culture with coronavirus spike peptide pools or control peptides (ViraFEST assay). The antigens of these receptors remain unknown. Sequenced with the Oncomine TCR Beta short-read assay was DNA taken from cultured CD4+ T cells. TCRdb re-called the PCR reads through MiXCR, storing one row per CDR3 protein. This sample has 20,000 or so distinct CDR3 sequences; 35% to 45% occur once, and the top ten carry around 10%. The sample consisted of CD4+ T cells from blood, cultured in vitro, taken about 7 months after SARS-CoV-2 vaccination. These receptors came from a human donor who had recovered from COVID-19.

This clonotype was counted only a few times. The CDR3 reads CASSFDRVGQETQYF. CDR3 bases: TGCGCCAGCAGCTTTGACAGGGTCGGGCAAGAGACCCAGTACTTC. The chain uses TRBV10-1 and TRBJ2-5; 7 nucleotides line up with TRBD1. Germline CDR1 is WNHNN and CDR2 is SYGVQD (reference sequence). V was pared by 6 bases and J by 2 bases, with 9 bases of the junction left unmatched. The CDR3 totals 15 residues.

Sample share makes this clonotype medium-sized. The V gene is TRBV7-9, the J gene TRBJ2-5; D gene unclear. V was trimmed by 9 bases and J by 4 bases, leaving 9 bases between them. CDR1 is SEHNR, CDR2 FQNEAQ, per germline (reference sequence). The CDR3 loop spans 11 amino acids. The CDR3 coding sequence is TGTGCCAGTTCCGCCAGAGAGACCCAGTACTTC. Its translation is CASSARETQYF.

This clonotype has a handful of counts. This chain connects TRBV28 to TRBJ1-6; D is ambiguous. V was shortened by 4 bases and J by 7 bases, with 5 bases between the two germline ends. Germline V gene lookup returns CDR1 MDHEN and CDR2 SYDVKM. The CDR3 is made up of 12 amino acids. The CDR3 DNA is TGTGCCAGCAGTTCGGGGAATTCACCCCTCCACTTT. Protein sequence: CASSSGNSPLHF.

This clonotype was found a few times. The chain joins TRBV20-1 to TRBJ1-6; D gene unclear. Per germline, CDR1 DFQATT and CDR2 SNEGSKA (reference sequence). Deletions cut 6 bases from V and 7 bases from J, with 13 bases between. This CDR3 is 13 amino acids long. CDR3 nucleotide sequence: TGCAGTGCGGAAAAATTGCGCAATTCACCCCTCCACTTT. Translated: CSAEKLRNSPLHF.

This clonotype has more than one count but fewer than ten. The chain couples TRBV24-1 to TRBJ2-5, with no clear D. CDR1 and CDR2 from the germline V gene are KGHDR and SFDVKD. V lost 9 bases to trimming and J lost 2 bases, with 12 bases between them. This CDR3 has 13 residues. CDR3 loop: CATQNPTQETQYF. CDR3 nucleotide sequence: TGTGCCACCCAGAACCCCACTCAAGAGACCCAGTACTTC.

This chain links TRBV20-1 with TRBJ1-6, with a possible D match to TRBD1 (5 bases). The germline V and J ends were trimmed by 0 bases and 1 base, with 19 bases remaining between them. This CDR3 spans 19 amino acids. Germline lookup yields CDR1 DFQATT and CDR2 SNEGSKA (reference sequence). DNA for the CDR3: TGCAGTGCTAGAGAGTTCAGGGCAGGGTTTCGGTCCTATAATTCACCCCTCCACTTT. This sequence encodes CSAREFRAGFRSYNSPLHF.

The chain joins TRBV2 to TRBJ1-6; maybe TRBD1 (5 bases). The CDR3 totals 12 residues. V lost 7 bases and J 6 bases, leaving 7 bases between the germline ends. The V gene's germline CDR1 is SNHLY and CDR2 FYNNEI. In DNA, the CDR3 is TGTGCCAGCACCGACAGTAATTCACCCCTCCACTTT. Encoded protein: CASTDSNSPLHF.

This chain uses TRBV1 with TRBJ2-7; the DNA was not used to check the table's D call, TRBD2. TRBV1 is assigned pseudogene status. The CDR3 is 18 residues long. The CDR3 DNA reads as TGCACCAGCAGCCACGGACTAGCGGGAGGATTTTACTCCTACGAGCAGTACTTC. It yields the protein CTSSHGLAGGFYSYEQYF.